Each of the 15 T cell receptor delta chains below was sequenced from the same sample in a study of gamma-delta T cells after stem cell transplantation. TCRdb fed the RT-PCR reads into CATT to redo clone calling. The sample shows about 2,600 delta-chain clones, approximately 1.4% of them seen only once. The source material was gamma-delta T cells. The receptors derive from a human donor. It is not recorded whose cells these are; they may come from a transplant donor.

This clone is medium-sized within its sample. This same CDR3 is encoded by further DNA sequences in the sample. CDR3 DNA: TGTGCTCTTGGGGAACTTCCTGGATGGGGGATACTTGGTCCCTACACCGATAAACTCATCTTT. Translated, it gives CALGELPGWGILGPYTDKLIF. V is TRDV1 and J is TRDJ1, with TRDD3 matching 10 bases. The CDR3 contains 21 residues. Germline V CDR1 and CDR2: TSWWSYY, QGS. Trimming removed 0 bases from V and 0 bases from J; junction bases left unmatched: 16.

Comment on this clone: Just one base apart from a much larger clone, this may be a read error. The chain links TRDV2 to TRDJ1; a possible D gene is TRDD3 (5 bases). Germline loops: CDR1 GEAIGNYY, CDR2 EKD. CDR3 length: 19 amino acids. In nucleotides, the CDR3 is TGTGCCTGTGACACATTATTGCGGGACAGGGGAGGTGACACCGATAAACCCATCTTT. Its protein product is CACDTLLRDRGGDTDKPIF.

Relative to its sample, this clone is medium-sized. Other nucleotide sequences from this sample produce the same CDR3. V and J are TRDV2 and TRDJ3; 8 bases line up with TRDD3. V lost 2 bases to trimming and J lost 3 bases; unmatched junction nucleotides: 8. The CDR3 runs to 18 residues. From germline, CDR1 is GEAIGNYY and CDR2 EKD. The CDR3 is CACDRDWGRVWDTRQMFF. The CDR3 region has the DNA TGTGCCTGTGACAGGGACTGGGGGCGGGTCTGGGACACCCGACAGATGTTTTTC.

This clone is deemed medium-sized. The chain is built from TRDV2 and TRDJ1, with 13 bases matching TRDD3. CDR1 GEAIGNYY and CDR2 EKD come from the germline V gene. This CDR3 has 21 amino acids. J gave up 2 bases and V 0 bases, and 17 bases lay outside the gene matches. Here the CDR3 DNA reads TGTGCCTGTGACACCGTATCTACTCACGTACTGGGGGATACGAAGACCGATAAACTCATCTTT. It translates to CACDTVSTHVLGDTKTDKLIF.

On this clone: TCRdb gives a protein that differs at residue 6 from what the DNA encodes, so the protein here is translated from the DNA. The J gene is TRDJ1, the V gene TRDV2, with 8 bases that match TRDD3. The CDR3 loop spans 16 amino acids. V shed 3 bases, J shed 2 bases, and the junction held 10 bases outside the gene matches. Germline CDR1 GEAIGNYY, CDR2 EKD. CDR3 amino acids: CACDLPGDNLTDKLIF. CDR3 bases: TGTGCCTGTGACCTACCGGGGGATAACCTTACCGATAAACTCATCTTT.

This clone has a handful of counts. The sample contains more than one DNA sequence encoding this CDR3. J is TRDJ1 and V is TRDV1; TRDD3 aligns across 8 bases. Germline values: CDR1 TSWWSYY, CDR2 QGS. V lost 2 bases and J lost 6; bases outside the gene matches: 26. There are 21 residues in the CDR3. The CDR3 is CALGEIPFPTLLYWGDNKLIF. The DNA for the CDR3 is TGTGCTCTTGGGGAAATTCCCTTCCCCACACTTCTGTACTGGGGGGACAATAAACTCATCTTT.

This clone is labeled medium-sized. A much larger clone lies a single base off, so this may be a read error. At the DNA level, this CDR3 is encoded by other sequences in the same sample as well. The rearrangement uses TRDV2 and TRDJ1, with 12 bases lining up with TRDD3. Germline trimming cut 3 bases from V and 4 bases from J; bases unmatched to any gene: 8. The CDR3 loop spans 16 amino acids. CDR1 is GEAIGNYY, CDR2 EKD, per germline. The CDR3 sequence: CACDSLGDTGNDKLIF. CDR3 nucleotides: TGTGCCTGTGACTCACTGGGGGATACAGGTAACGATAAACTCATCTTT.

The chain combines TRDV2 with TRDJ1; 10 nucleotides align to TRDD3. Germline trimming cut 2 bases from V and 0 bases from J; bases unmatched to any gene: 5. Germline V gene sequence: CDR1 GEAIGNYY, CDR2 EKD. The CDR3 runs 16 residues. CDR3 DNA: TGTGCCTGTGACAAACTGGGGGATCCGTACACCGATAAACTCATCTTT. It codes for CACDKLGDPYTDKLIF.

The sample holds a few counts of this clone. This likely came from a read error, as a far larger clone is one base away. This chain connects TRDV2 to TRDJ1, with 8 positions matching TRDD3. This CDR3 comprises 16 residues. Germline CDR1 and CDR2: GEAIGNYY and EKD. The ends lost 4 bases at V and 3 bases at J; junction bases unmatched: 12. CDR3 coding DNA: TGTGCCTGTGAGTTACTGGGGGTCACGGGGCCCGATAAACTCATCTTT. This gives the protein CACELLGVTGPDKLIF.

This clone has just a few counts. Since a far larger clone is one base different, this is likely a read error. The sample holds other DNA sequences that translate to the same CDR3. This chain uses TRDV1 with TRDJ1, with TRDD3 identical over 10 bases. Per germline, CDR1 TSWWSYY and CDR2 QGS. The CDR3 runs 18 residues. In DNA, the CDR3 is TGTGCTCTTGGAGAACCAGGCCCCTGTACTGGGGGATGTGGGAGACTCATCTTT. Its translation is CALGEPGPCTGGCGRLIF.

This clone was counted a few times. Written as DNA, the CDR3 is TGTGCTCTTGGGGAAGGTTCTCGGCCCGCCCTACTGAGGGAGAAGACCGATAAACTCATCTTT. Translated: CALGEGSRPALLREKTDKLIF. The chain uses TRDV1 and TRDJ1; D is perhaps TRDD2 (5 bases). The germline V gene encodes CDR1 TSWWSYY and CDR2 QGS. CDR3 length: 21 residues. Trimming stripped 2 bases from V and 2 bases from J, with 30 bases between.

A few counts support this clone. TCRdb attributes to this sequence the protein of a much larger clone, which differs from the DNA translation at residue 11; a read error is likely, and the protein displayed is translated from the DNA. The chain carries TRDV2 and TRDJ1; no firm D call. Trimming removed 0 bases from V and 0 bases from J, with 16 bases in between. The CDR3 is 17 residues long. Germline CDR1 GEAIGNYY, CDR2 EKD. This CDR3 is CACDTVGRRGDTDKLIF. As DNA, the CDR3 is TGTGCCTGTGACACCGTAGGAAGAAGGGGTGACACCGATAAACTCATCTTT.

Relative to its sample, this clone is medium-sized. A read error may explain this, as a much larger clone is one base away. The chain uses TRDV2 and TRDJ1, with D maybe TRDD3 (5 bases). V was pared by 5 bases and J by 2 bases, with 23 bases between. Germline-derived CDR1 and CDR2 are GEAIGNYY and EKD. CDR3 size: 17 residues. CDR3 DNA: TGTGCCTGTGGCACTCTGGGACATACCCGACGGACCGATAAACTCATCTTT. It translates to CACGTLGHTRRTDKLIF.

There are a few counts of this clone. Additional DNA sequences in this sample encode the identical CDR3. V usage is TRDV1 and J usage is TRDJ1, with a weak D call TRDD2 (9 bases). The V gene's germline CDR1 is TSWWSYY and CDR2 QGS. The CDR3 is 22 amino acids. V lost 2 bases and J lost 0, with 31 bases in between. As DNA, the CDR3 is TGTGCTCTTGGGGAATTTTTCACCTTCCTACTGGGGGGCATAAAGTACACCGATAAACTCATCTTT. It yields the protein CALGEFFTFLLGGIKYTDKLIF.

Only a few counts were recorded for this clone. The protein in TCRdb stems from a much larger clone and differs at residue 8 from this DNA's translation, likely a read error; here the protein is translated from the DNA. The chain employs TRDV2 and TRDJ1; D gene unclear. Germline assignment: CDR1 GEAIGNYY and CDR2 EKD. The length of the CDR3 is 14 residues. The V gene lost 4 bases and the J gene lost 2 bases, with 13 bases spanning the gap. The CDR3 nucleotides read TGTGCCTGTGATCCCGTACTGAGGACCGATAAACTCATCTTT. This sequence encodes CACDPVLRTDKLIF.